The 6 T cell receptor beta chains reported below all come from one sample, sequenced in a study of T cell repertoires in cytomegalovirus infection. Via MiXCR, TCRdb re-called the reads, giving one row per CDR3 protein. This table has around 240,000 distinct CDR3 sequences, approximately 22% appearing once. The material sequenced was CD8+ T cells from PBMCs. The receptor set was obtained from a human donor in good health (CMV status not recorded). Some clones in this sample may be carry-over from other donors' samples.

This chain uses TRBV7-2 with TRBJ2-3, with D maybe TRBD2 (5 bases). V gave up 4 bases and J gave up 2 bases, with 13 bases separating them. Germline V gene data show CDR1 as SGHTA and CDR2 as FQGNSA. The CDR3 is made up of 15 amino acids. The CDR3 sequence: CASSSVAGVTDTQYF. CDR3 bases: TGTGCCAGCAGCTCCGTCGCGGGCGTCACAGATACGCAGTATTTT. The full variable domain, in which reference TRBV7-2 and TRBJ2-3 provide the parts outside the CDR3, is GAGVSQSPSNKVTEKGKDVELRCDPISGHTALYWYRQSLGQGLEFLIYFQGNSAPDKSGLPSDRFSAERTGGSVSTLTIQRTQQEDSAVYLCASSSVAGVTDTQYFGPGTRLTVL.

The V and J genes are TRBV7-8 and TRBJ2-7; TRBD2 matches at 7 bases. The germline V gene has CDR1 SGHVS and CDR2 FQNEAQ. The ends lost 1 base at V and 7 bases at J; junction bases unmatched: 13. This CDR3 is built from 16 residues. CDR3 sequence: CASSLVTAGSVGEQYF. CDR3 DNA: TGTGCCAGCAGCTTAGTCACAGCGGGGTCCGTGGGGGAGCAGTACTTC.

This clonotype has a handful of counts. The V call is TRBV19, the J call TRBJ2-7; D is perhaps TRBD1 (5 bases). The CDR3 runs 14 residues. The V gene lost 3 bases and the J gene lost 4 bases, with 13 bases spanning the gap. Looked up from germline, CDR1 is LNHDA and CDR2 is SQIVND (reference sequence). CDR3 DNA sequence: TGTGCCAGTAGTATCCCCGGCGGACATTACGAGCAGTACTTC. Protein: CASSIPGGHYEQYF.

This clonotype was counted many times. The chain employs TRBV4-2 and TRBJ1-2; D is ambiguous. CDR1 LGHNA and CDR2 YNFKEQ come from the germline V gene. The V gene lost 6 bases and the J gene lost 5 bases, with 7 bases spanning the gap. The CDR3 covers 11 residues. The CDR3 spells CASREGYGYTF. The CDR3 DNA is TGTGCCAGCAGGGAGGGATATGGCTACACCTTC.

This clonotype was found a few times. This chain joins TRBV4-2 and TRBJ1-1; no firm D call. This CDR3 contains 15 residues. Germline V gene lookup returns CDR1 LGHNA and CDR2 YNFKEQ. Trimming left V 0 bases short and J 1 base short, with 9 bases between. CDR3 sequence (DNA): TGTGCCAGCAGCCAAGATAGAGGGCCGAACACTGAAGCTTTCTTT. This codes for CASSQDRGPNTEAFF.

This clonotype appeared many times. The chain links TRBV7-9 to TRBJ2-7; 9 nucleotides align to TRBD1. This CDR3 region has 17 residues. Trimming at V came to 4 bases and at J to 0 bases, leaving 10 bases not matched to a gene. CDR1 and CDR2 (germline): SEHNR, FQNEAQ (reference sequence). DNA for the CDR3: TGTGCCAGCAGCTCTGCGACAGGGGGGGGTAGCTCCTACGAGCAGTACTTC. The encoded protein is CASSSATGGGSSYEQYF.